This TCR beta chain is from a study of cytomegalovirus exposure and HLA in healthy donors. PCR employed 60 Vbeta and 13 Jbeta primers. The data were produced by immunoSEQ multiplex PCR, yet TCRdb's version contains in-frame clones alone and is incomplete. The ten top clones account for around 10%, within a sample of 50,000 to 70,000 clones. The germline CDR1 and CDR2 sequences are SGHNT and YENEEA. The CDR3 totals 16 residues. V was pared by 1 base and J by 3 bases, with 13 bases between. The receptor comes from a man aged 50-60 years in good health and CMV-seropositive. V and J are TRBV11-3 and TRBJ2-1; weak D call: TRBD2 (5 bases). The sequencing sample was made of PBMCs. CDR3 region: CASSLGGAVRYNEQFF. Here the CDR3 DNA reads TGTGCCAGCAGCTTAGGGGGAGCGGTTCGCTACAATGAGCAGTTCTTC.